The T cell receptor (beta chain) described here comes from a study of T cell repertoires in aging, cancer and after chemotherapy. Germline assignment: CDR1 MNHNS and CDR2 SASEGT. This CDR3 region has 15 residues. The trim removed 8 bases at V and 7 bases at J, leaving 6 bases unmatched. Peripheral blood genomic DNA, not sorted cells or RNA, was the template. The sample holds a few counts of this clonotype. A mixed TRB-A/B primer pool amplified rearranged TRB by multiplex touch-down PCR. TCRdb re-analysed the multiplex PCR reads in MiXCR, keeping a single row per CDR3 protein. The sample yields approximately 20,000 distinct CDR3 sequences, roughly two fifths seen once.

This sequence was found in a human donor with a solid tumor. This chain links TRBV6-1 with TRBJ2-2; 14 nucleotides agree with TRBD2. Sequenced input: blood. CDR3 protein: CASLGTSGGYGELFF. DNA of the CDR3: TGTGCCAGCCTAGGGACTAGCGGGGGTTACGGGGAGCTGTTTTTT.